Presented here are 27 T cell receptor beta chains from one specimen sequenced in a study of beta chain features in type 1 diabetes. Reverse transcribing all isolated RNA meant expressed TCRB transcripts were sequenced. Clones were read by immunoSEQ multiplex PCR, and TCRdb kept only the in-frame ones, dropping some. The table includes about 900,000 clones, roughly a sixth detected once. The sequenced sample was naive CD4+ T cells from blood. The receptor source for this set is a woman younger than 30 in good health.

With regard to this clone: The sample contains more than one DNA sequence encoding this CDR3. CDR3 in amino acids: CASGWGQGRDNEQFF. CDR3 DNA: TGTGCTAGTGGTTGGGGACAGGGGCGGGACAATGAGCAGTTCTTC. The chain uses TRBV12-5 and TRBJ2-1; TRBD1 agrees at 10 bases. Germline CDR1 reads LGHNT; CDR2 reads FRNRAP. Trimming took 4 bases from V and 5 from J; bases not matched to a gene: 5. The CDR3 is 15 residues long.

This clone was recorded a few times. This chain connects TRBV28 to TRBJ1-4; a weak D match, TRBD1 (5 bases). The V and J ends lost 4 bases and 8 bases respectively, with 17 bases between them. Germline CDR1 and CDR2: MDHEN and SYDVKM. CDR3 length: 15 residues. CDR3 residues: CASSSGDSTWEKLFF. In nucleotides, the CDR3 is TGTGCCAGCAGTTCTGGAGACAGTACATGGGAAAAACTGTTTTTT.

The chain uses TRBV5-1 and TRBJ2-1; the match to TRBD2 covers 15 bases. With V trimmed by 5 bases and J by 0 bases, 3 bases remained unmatched. The CDR3 runs to 17 residues. Germline V lookup: CDR1 SGHRS, CDR2 YFSETQ. The CDR3, as DNA: TGCGCCAGCAGTTCGGGACTAGCGGGAGGCTCCTACAATGAGCAGTTCTTC. This encodes CASSSGLAGGSYNEQFF.

The table lists this clone with a few counts. This sequence joins TRBV28 and TRBJ2-3; 9 nucleotides align to TRBD2. Trimming cost V 8 bases and J 4 bases; bases outside gene matches: 4. The CDR3 runs 13 residues. CDR1 and CDR2 (germline): MDHEN, SYDVKM. CDR3 amino acids: CASWAGGADTQYF. CDR3 DNA sequence: TGTGCCAGCTGGGCGGGAGGGGCAGATACGCAGTATTTT.

The CDR3 region is CASNPGGVNTEAFF. The CDR3 DNA is TGTGCCAGCAACCCAGGGGGTGTGAACACTGAAGCTTTCTTT. The rearrangement links TRBV7-2 to TRBJ1-1, with 7 bases identical to TRBD1. Germline assignment: CDR1 SGHTA and CDR2 FQGNSA. There are 14 residues in the CDR3. V was pared by 7 bases and J by 0 bases, with 5 bases of the junction left unmatched.

V is TRBV6-1 and J is TRBJ2-1; the D gene is possibly TRBD2 (6 bases). Trimming took off 0 bases at V and 7 bases at J, with 19 bases between the two ends. The CDR3 extends over 17 amino acids. Germline CDR1 MNHNS, CDR2 SASEGT. In nucleotides, the CDR3 is TGTGCCAGCAGTGAAGCGCGCGGAGGGTTCGGGGTGAATGAGCAGTTCTTC. It translates to CASSEARGGFGVNEQFF.

The chain links TRBV19 to TRBJ2-1; TRBD2 matches at 11 bases. In germline, CDR1 is LNHDA, CDR2 SQIVND (reference sequence). The CDR3 extends over 15 amino acids. J gave up 4 bases and V 7 bases, and 6 bases lay outside the gene matches. CDR3: CASNAGLAEYNEQFF. DNA of the CDR3: TGTGCCAGTAACGCGGGACTAGCGGAATACAATGAGCAGTTCTTC.

The chain joins TRBV7-2 to TRBJ2-6; the match to TRBD1 covers 7 bases. CDR3 size: 15 residues. CDR1 and CDR2 from the germline V gene are SGHTA and FQGNSA. V shed 5 bases and J 2 bases; nucleotides not matched to a gene: 3. The CDR3 DNA reads TGTGCCAGCAGCCCGGGACAGCCTGGGGCCAACGTCCTGACTTTC. This sequence encodes CASSPGQPGANVLTF.

The chain recombines TRBV5-6 with TRBJ2-2; tentatively, D is TRBD2 (6 bases). Germline CDR1 SGHDT, CDR2 YYEEEE. The CDR3 is 15 residues long. V shed 7 bases and J shed 5 bases, with 18 bases lying between them. CDR3 amino acids: CASSLLASRTGELFF. In DNA, the CDR3 is TGTGCCAGCTCCTTACTAGCTAGCAGGACCGGGGAGCTGTTTTTT.

In this sample, this clone turned up a few times. V gene TRBV4-3 combines with J gene TRBJ2-6; D remains ambiguous. The CDR3 is made up of 15 amino acids. Per germline, CDR1 LGHNA and CDR2 YSLEER. The V end lost 6 bases, the J end lost 1 base, and 10 bases lay between the germline ends. CDR3: CASSISNSGANVLTF. DNA for the CDR3: TGCGCCAGCAGTATCAGTAATTCTGGGGCCAACGTCCTGACTTTC.

Of note for this clone: One junction end does not reproduce the germline sequence, and a read error may be involved. The gene calls are TRBV7-7 and TRBJ2-2; D is unresolved. This CDR3 is built from 13 residues. Per germline, CDR1 SSHAT and CDR2 FNYEAQ (reference sequence). The CDR3 spells CASSTLSDGELFF. The DNA of the CDR3 is TGTGCTAGCAGCACCCTATCTGACGGGGAGCTGTTTTTT.

This clone was detected a few times. This chain connects TRBV9 to TRBJ2-5; D is possibly TRBD1 (5 bases). The V gene's germline CDR1 is SGDLS and CDR2 YYNGEE. Trimming removed 3 bases from V and 5 bases from J, with 14 bases in between. The length of the CDR3 is 14 residues. The CDR3 region is CASSASNRRETQYF. The CDR3 DNA follows: TGTGCCAGCAGCGCATCGAACAGGCGGGAGACCCAGTACTTC.

Only a few counts were recorded for this clone. The chain is built from TRBV27 and TRBJ2-7; 7 nucleotides match TRBD1. CDR1 MNHEY and CDR2 SMNVEV come from the germline V gene (reference sequence). J lost 0 bases, V lost 0 bases, and 2 bases had no gene match. This CDR3 has 15 amino acids. Written as DNA, the CDR3 is TGTGCCAGCAGTTTATCAGGGGGCCGCTCCTACGAGCAGTACTTC. Its protein product is CASSLSGGRSYEQYF.

This clone was seen only a few times. The rearrangement uses TRBV5-1 and TRBJ2-1; 13 bases match TRBD2. The V gene's germline CDR1 is SGHRS and CDR2 YFSETQ. With 6 bases clipped from V and 5 bases from J, the junction kept 5 bases outside the gene matches. The CDR3 length is 15 residues. The CDR3 region is CASTKGLAGNNEQFF. CDR3 DNA sequence: TGCGCCAGCACTAAGGGACTAGCGGGGAACAATGAGCAGTTCTTC.

In this sample, this clone turned up a few times. The chain employs TRBV6-5 and TRBJ2-3, with 9 bases identical to TRBD2. V was pared by 6 bases and J by 0 bases, with 1 base of the junction left unmatched. Germline lookup yields CDR1 MNHEY and CDR2 SVGAGI. The CDR3 covers 14 residues. Here the CDR3 reads CASSTSGSTDTQYF. CDR3 nucleotide sequence: TGTGCCAGCAGCACTAGCGGGAGCACAGATACGCAGTATTTT.

The rearrangement links TRBV7-9 to TRBJ1-2; D is possibly TRBD1 (6 bases). CDR1 is SEHNR and CDR2 is FQNEAQ in the germline V gene (reference sequence). CDR3 length: 14 amino acids. The V end was cut by 5 bases, the J end by 8 bases, with 18 bases between. CDR3 sequence (DNA): TGTGCCAGCAGCCCCGGACGGGGGGCAAGGGGCTACACCTTC. This encodes CASSPGRGARGYTF.

The chain combines TRBV12-2 with TRBJ2-5; the tabulated D call, TRBD1, remains unverified against the DNA. TRBV12-2 is flagged as a pseudogene. The CDR3 is made up of 14 amino acids. The DNA for the CDR3 is TGTGCAAGTCGCTTTACGGACATTTGGGAGACCCAGTACTTC. This gives the protein CASRFTDIWETQYF.

V usage is TRBV5-6 and J usage is TRBJ2-1, with 12 nucleotides matching TRBD2. The CDR3 is 13 residues long. The germline CDR1 and CDR2 sequences are SGHDT and YYEEEE. J gave up 15 bases and V 2 bases, and 6 bases lay outside the gene matches. The CDR3 protein is CASSLGTSGRWFF. The CDR3 bases are TGTGCCAGCAGCTTAGGGACTAGCGGGCGCTGGTTCTTC.

The chain is built from TRBV23-1 and TRBJ2-1; 9 nucleotides match TRBD2. TRBV23-1 is filed as an ORF, its function uncertain. Germline trimming cut 2 bases from V and 4 bases from J; bases unmatched to any gene: 15. This CDR3 comprises 19 residues. The CDR3 nucleotides read TGCGCCAGCAGTCAACCCCCCTTACTAGCAGCGGGAGGTTACAATGAGCAGTTCTTC. Its protein product is CASSQPPLLAAGGYNEQFF.

The genes are TRBV28 and TRBJ2-7; no reliable D call. The CDR3 has 12 amino acids. CDR1 and CDR2 from the germline V gene are MDHEN and SYDVKM. V was shortened by 3 bases and J by 8 bases, with 11 bases between the two germline ends. This CDR3 reads CASSLAKLKQYF. DNA for the CDR3: TGTGCCAGCAGTTTGGCTAAACTGAAGCAGTACTTC.

V gene TRBV25-1 combines with J gene TRBJ2-5; D is perhaps TRBD1 (6 bases). The DNA end favors TRBJ2-7, so the J call may be wrong. This CDR3 is 13 amino acids long. Germline lookup yields CDR1 MGHDK and CDR2 SYGVNS. CDR3: CASSATGTYEQYF. For the CDR3, the DNA is TGTGCCAGCAGTGCAACAGGGACCTACGAGCAGTACTTC.

V and J are TRBV25-1 and TRBJ1-4, with TRBD1 matching 10 bases. This CDR3 is 18 amino acids long. After removal of 2 bases from V and 8 bases from J, the junction contained 14 bases not matched to a gene. In germline, CDR1 is MGHDK, CDR2 SYGVNS. The CDR3 nucleotides read TGTGCCAGCAGTGAAATCATCCCGACGACAGGGGGCAACGAAAAACTGTTTTTT. As protein: CASSEIIPTTGGNEKLFF.

The chain employs TRBV7-2 and TRBJ2-5; no reliable D call. The germline gives CDR1 SGHTA, CDR2 FQGNSA. This CDR3 has 14 residues. V dropped 5 bases and J dropped 0 bases, with 10 bases sitting between them. The CDR3 region has the DNA TGTGCCAGCAGCCGCAAGGGAAACCAAGAGACCCAGTACTTC. It translates to CASSRKGNQETQYF.

This clone appeared many times. This chain joins TRBV10-3 and TRBJ2-5; D remains ambiguous. V lost 6 bases and J lost 1, with 9 bases in between. This CDR3 region has 13 residues. In germline, CDR1 is ENHRY, CDR2 SYGVKD. As DNA, the CDR3 is TGTGCCATCAGCGACGCAGCCCAAGAGACCCAGTACTTC. It is translated as CAISDAAQETQYF.

CDR3 coding DNA: TGTGCCAGCAATTCGGCAGTGCTCTCCTACAATGAGCAGTTCTTC. It yields the protein CASNSAVLSYNEQFF. The chain combines TRBV6-6 with TRBJ2-1, with D uncertain. There are 15 residues in the CDR3. Germline V CDR1 and CDR2: MNHNY, SVGAGI (reference sequence). Trimming took 7 bases from V and 0 from J, leaving 13 bases between them.

This chain joins TRBV5-1 and TRBJ2-7, with 14 nucleotides matching TRBD2. Germline CDR1 is SGHRS and CDR2 is YFSETQ. The CDR3 spans 17 residues. V lost 3 bases, J lost 0 bases, and 5 bases stayed unmatched. CDR3 sequence (DNA): TGCGCCAGCAGCTGGCAGACTAGCGGGAGGGCCTCCTACGAGCAGTACTTC. This gives the protein CASSWQTSGRASYEQYF.

The chain links TRBV27 to TRBJ2-3; maybe TRBD2 (8 bases). This CDR3 has 15 amino acids. The V gene lost 6 bases and the J gene lost 6 bases, with 19 bases spanning the gap. The germline V gene encodes CDR1 MNHEY and CDR2 SMNVEV (reference sequence). CDR3 amino acids: CASRKPVAGQDTQYF. The CDR3 DNA follows: TGTGCCAGCAGAAAGCCTGTAGCGGGACAGGATACGCAGTATTTT.